The 13 T cell receptor beta chains below come from one sample, sequenced in a study of identical twins. TCRdb re-called the 5' RACE reads with MiXCR, one entry per CDR3 protein. The table lists approximately 500,000 distinct CDR3 sequences, roughly 15% of them singletons. These data were also filed under a second study, of yellow fever vaccine responses in identical twins.

Material: CD4+ T cells sorted from blood. These receptors originate from a woman younger than 35 in good health.

This clonotype occurred many times. The germline gene is not matched at one end of the junction; a read error may be the cause. V and J are TRBV6-1 and TRBJ1-2; no clear D. The length of the CDR3 is 12 residues. Germline V gives CDR1 MNHNS, CDR2 SASEGT. This CDR3 is CASSEENYGYTF. CDR3 sequence (DNA): TGTGCCAGCAGCGAAGAGAACTATGGCTACACCTTC.

This clonotype was seen a few times. The CDR3 bases are TGTGCCAGCAGCTTAGCGGACAGGAGAGACAATGAGCAGTTCTTC. Translated: CASSLADRRDNEQFF. The rearrangement uses TRBV7-9 and TRBJ2-1, with 7 positions matching TRBD1. CDR3 length: 15 residues. V trimming: 0 bases; J trimming: 5 bases; junction bases outside the gene matches: 4. CDR1 and CDR2 (germline): SEHNR, FQNEAQ (reference sequence).

The rearrangement uses TRBV29-1 and TRBJ2-7; a weak D match, TRBD1 (6 bases). Germline loops: CDR1 SQVTM, CDR2 ANQGSEA. The length of the CDR3 is 12 residues. Trimming took off 7 bases at V and 3 bases at J, with 13 bases between the two ends. The CDR3 loop reads CSGTAADYEQYF. CDR3 nucleotide sequence: TGCAGCGGGACAGCAGCGGACTACGAGCAGTACTTC.

The gene calls are TRBV3-1 and TRBJ1-1; D possibly corresponds to TRBD1 (6 bases). Germline V gene data show CDR1 as LGHDT and CDR2 as YNNKEL (reference sequence). V was pared by 4 bases and J by 6 bases, with 18 bases between. The CDR3 extends over 15 amino acids. DNA of the CDR3: TGTGCCAGCAGCCCTCACCCAGGGGCTCTCGCTGAAGCTTTCTTT. It is translated as CASSPHPGALAEAFF.

The chain uses TRBV20-1 and TRBJ1-5; 7 bases agree with TRBD1. Germline CDR1 and CDR2: DFQATT and SNEGSKA (reference sequence). Trimming took 4 bases from V and 0 from J; bases not matched to a gene: 6. The CDR3 runs 15 residues. The chain's CDR3 is CSAKAGGNSNQPQHF. In DNA form, the CDR3 reads TGCAGTGCTAAAGCAGGGGGTAATAGCAATCAGCCCCAGCATTTT.

This clonotype was counted only a few times. The chain joins TRBV27 to TRBJ1-2; 7 bases map to TRBD1. The CDR3 contains 12 residues. After removal of 5 bases from V and 7 bases from J, the junction contained 4 bases not matched to a gene. Germline values: CDR1 MNHEY, CDR2 SMNVEV (reference sequence). CDR3 bases: TGTGCCAGCAGTCCAGGGGGTTTTGGCTACACCTTC. This gives the protein CASSPGGFGYTF.

The genes are TRBV5-1 and TRBJ2-2; 11 bases match TRBD2. V lost 0 bases to trimming and J lost 4 bases; unmatched junction nucleotides: 8. The CDR3 extends over 18 amino acids. Germline V gene sequence: CDR1 SGHRS, CDR2 YFSETQ. CDR3 DNA: TGCGCCAGCAGCTTGGTGATACTAGCGGGAGCAGGCACCGGGGAGCTGTTTTTT. Residues: CASSLVILAGAGTGELFF.

V is TRBV21-1 and J is TRBJ2-7; the table gives TRBD1 as D, unverified against the DNA. TRBV21-1 is a listed pseudogene. The CDR3 has 13 amino acids. The chain's CDR3 is CANFRTDSYEQYF. As DNA, the CDR3 is TGTGCCAACTTCCGGACAGATTCCTACGAGCAGTACTTC.

As DNA, the CDR3 is TGTGCCAGCAGCCTAGGGCCGACAGGGAGAGAGACCCAGTACTTC. This sequence encodes CASSLGPTGRETQYF. This rearrangement joins TRBV12-3 or TRBV12-4 to TRBJ2-5, with TRBD1 identical over 7 bases. V was clipped by 6 bases and J by 4 bases; unmatched bases: 11. The CDR3 totals 15 residues.

The V call is TRBV6-1, the J call TRBJ2-1; TRBD2 aligns across 12 bases. This CDR3 has 18 residues. CDR1 MNHNS and CDR2 SASEGT come from the germline V gene. Losses at the gene ends were 7 bases for V and 10 bases for J; bases not matched to a gene: 20. CDR3 sequence (DNA): TGTGCCAGCACCATGGGCTACCTAGCGGGAGGGCAAAGTTACGAGCAGTTCTTC. Translating it yields CASTMGYLAGGQSYEQFF.

The sample holds a few counts of this clonotype. The chain joins TRBV24-1 to TRBJ1-5; 9 bases fit TRBD1. Germline loops: CDR1 KGHDR, CDR2 SFDVKD. The V gene end was trimmed by 3 bases and the J gene end by 0 bases; junction bases not matched to a gene: 2. This CDR3 has 16 amino acids. Written as DNA, the CDR3 is TGTGCCACCAGTGATCGGACAGGGGATAGCAATCAGCCCCAGCATTTT. This codes for CATSDRTGDSNQPQHF.

This clonotype was counted between two and nine times. This chain uses TRBV11-1 with TRBJ2-1; 12 nucleotides line up with TRBD1. The CDR3 totals 22 residues. Germline V gene data show CDR1 as SGHAT and CDR2 as FQDESV (reference sequence). The ends lost 0 bases at V and 3 bases at J; junction bases unmatched: 18. CDR3 in amino acids: CASSLALPGQGADFTFYNEQFF. The CDR3 DNA sequence: TGTGCCAGCAGCTTAGCCTTACCGGGACAGGGGGCGGACTTCACCTTCTACAATGAGCAGTTCTTC.

This clonotype has more than one count but fewer than ten. The J gene is TRBJ2-1, the V gene TRBV3-1, with TRBD2 matching 10 bases. J was trimmed by 4 bases and V by 4 bases; bases with no gene match: 7. The CDR3 spans 16 residues. Germline values: CDR1 LGHDT, CDR2 YNNKEL (reference sequence). The CDR3 region is CASSPTQRGGYNEQFF. The CDR3 bases are TGTGCCAGCAGCCCTACCCAGCGGGGGGGATACAATGAGCAGTTCTTC.